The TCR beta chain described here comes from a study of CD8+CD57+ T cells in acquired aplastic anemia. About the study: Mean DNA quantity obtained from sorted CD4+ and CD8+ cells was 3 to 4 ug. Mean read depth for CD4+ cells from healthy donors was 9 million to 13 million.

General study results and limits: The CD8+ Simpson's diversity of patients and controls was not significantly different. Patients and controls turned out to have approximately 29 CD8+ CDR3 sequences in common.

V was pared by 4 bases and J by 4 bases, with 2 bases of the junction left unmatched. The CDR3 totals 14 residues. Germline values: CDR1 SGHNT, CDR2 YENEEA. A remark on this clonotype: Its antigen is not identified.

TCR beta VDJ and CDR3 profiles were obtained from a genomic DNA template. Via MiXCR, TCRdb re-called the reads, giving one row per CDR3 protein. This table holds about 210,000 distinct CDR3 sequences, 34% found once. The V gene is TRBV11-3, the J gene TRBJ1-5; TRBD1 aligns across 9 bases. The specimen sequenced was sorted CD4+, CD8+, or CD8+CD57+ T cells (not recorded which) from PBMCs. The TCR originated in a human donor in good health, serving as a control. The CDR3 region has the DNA TGTGCCAGCAGCTCGGACAGGGGAAATCAGCCCCAGCATTTT. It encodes CASSSDRGNQPQHF.